This passage covers 3 T cell receptor beta chains from one sample sequenced in a study of control samples from healthy donors and cancer patients. Sequenced by immunoSEQ multiplex PCR; TCRdb stores in-frame clones only, minus some. Here the sample spans fewer than 200,000 clones, about 95% being singletons. Sequencing was done on a sample of PBMCs. These receptors originate from a man aged 60-69 years with colorectal cancer.

The V call is TRBV3-1 (or the pseudogene TRBV3-2), the J call TRBJ1-1, with 8 nucleotides matching TRBD1. Germline V gene lookup returns CDR1 LGHDT and CDR2 YNNKEL (reference sequence). This CDR3 has 14 residues. The ends lost 4 bases at V and 1 base at J; junction bases unmatched: 2. CDR3 in amino acids: CASSPGQGNTEAFF. In nucleotides, the CDR3 is TGTGCCAGCAGCCCAGGACAGGGGAACACTGAAGCTTTCTTT.

The rearrangement uses TRBV6-6 and TRBJ1-1; no clear D. V lost 2 bases to trimming and J lost 7 bases, with 8 bases between them. The germline CDR1 and CDR2 sequences are MNHNY and SVGAGI (reference sequence). This CDR3 has 12 amino acids. DNA for the CDR3: TGTGCCAGCAGTTACGGGCAGCTTGAAGCTTTCTTT. Protein sequence: CASSYGQLEAFF.

This clone is a singleton in its sample. CDR3 nucleotides: TGTGCCAGCAGTAAACAGGGGGCCGGCACCGGGGAGCTGTTTTTT. It yields the protein CASSKQGAGTGELFF. This chain links TRBV25-1 with TRBJ2-2; 9 positions match TRBD1. The junction had 5 bases not matched to a gene; V was cut back by 5 bases and J by 4 bases. This CDR3 is 15 amino acids long. Germline V lookup: CDR1 MGHDK, CDR2 SYGVNS.